Each of the 27 T cell receptor beta chains below was sequenced from the same sample in a study of technical replicates of blood from four donors. Data came from immunoSEQ multiplex PCR; TCRdb stores just in-frame clones and leaves some out. The sample has around 71,000 clones, roughly 92% seen once. Sequences were obtained from T cells isolated from PBMCs. All receptors come from a human donor in good health.

CDR3 loop: CASSLISTGLRHEQYF. CDR3 coding DNA: TGTGCCAGCAGCTTAATCTCTACAGGGCTGAGGCACGAGCAGTACTTC. The chain carries TRBV7-9 and TRBJ2-7, with D possibly TRBD1 on 6 matching bases. The CDR3 consists of 16 residues. The V and J ends lost 2 bases and 5 bases respectively, with 19 bases between them. Germline CDR1 is SEHNR and CDR2 is FQNEAQ (reference sequence).

The sample holds one count of this clone. The chain employs TRBV5-1 and TRBJ2-5; D remains unclear. Trimming shortened V by 0 bases and J by 4 bases, and 4 bases separated the two germline ends. The CDR3 contains 12 residues. Germline V gives CDR1 SGHRS, CDR2 YFSETQ. In nucleotides, the CDR3 is TGCGCCAGCAGCTTGGCCTCAGAGACCCAGTACTTC. Protein product: CASSLASETQYF.

V gene TRBV27 combines with J gene TRBJ1-3; D is unresolved. The V end lost 7 bases, the J end lost 2 bases, and 9 bases lay between the germline ends. This CDR3 comprises 13 residues. CDR1 MNHEY and CDR2 SMNVEV come from the germline V gene (reference sequence). The CDR3 coding sequence is TGTGCCAGCAAACGAGCCGCTGGAAACACCATATATTTT. Translating gives CASKRAAGNTIYF.

The V gene is TRBV10-3, the J gene TRBJ2-1; TRBD2 agrees at 10 bases. The CDR3 has 16 amino acids. V lost 6 bases, J lost 7 bases, and 12 bases stayed unmatched. CDR1 ENHRY and CDR2 SYGVKD come from the germline V gene. CDR3 coding DNA: TGTGCCATCAGACCTTCAGCGGGAGGGGCTGTTAATGAGCAGTTCTTC. It codes for CAIRPSAGGAVNEQFF.

This chain uses TRBV19 with TRBJ2-2, with no clear D. The CDR3 is 12 residues long. V was pared by 7 bases and J by 5 bases, with 8 bases between. Per the germline V gene, CDR1 is LNHDA and CDR2 is SQIVND (reference sequence). CDR3 region: CASNTVTGELFF. DNA of the CDR3: TGTGCCAGTAATACAGTAACCGGGGAGCTGTTTTTT.

The chain joins TRBV2 to TRBJ2-1; no reliable D call. The CDR3 contains 15 residues. Between the trimmed V and J ends, which lost 5 bases and 3 bases, there was a span of 14 bases. CDR1 is SNHLY, CDR2 FYNNEI, per germline. DNA for the CDR3: TGTGCCAGCAGTCCGCTCCGCTCCGGCTACAATGAGCAGTTCTTC. As protein: CASSPLRSGYNEQFF.

This chain uses TRBV5-4 with TRBJ2-6, with 9 nucleotides matching TRBD1. CDR3 length: 18 residues. V shed 0 bases, J shed 0 bases, and the junction held 4 bases outside the gene matches. CDR1 is SGHNT, CDR2 YYREEE, per germline (reference sequence). The CDR3 protein is CASSLETGGSSGANVLTF. CDR3 bases: TGTGCCAGCAGCTTGGAGACAGGGGGGAGCTCTGGGGCCAACGTCCTGACTTTC.

The chain has TRBV27 and TRBJ1-5, with D perhaps matching TRBD1 (5 bases). V lost 2 bases and J 11 bases, leaving 13 bases between the germline ends. Germline CDR1 MNHEY, CDR2 SMNVEV (reference sequence). There are 13 residues in the CDR3. The CDR3, as DNA: TGTGCCAGCAGTTTAACAGGATTGAAAGCCCAGCATTTT. Its protein is CASSLTGLKAQHF.

The chain couples TRBV7-3 to TRBJ2-6; D uncertain. The CDR3 sequence is 15 residues long. Trimming left V 5 bases short and J 3 bases short, with 11 bases between. Germline V gene sequence: CDR1 SGHTA, CDR2 FQGTGA. The CDR3 nucleotides read TGTGCCAGCAGCAACCAGGCCCTTGGGGCCAACGTCCTGACTTTC. The encoded protein is CASSNQALGANVLTF.

The gene calls are TRBV7-2 and TRBJ2-6; D gene ambiguous. With 2 bases removed from V and 0 bases from J, the gap between germline ends came to 14 bases. CDR1 is SGHTA, CDR2 FQGNSA, per germline. CDR3 length: 18 residues. DNA of the CDR3: TGTGCCAGCAGCTTATTTCCGGTTTTTAGCTCTGGGGCCAACGTCCTGACTTTC. Amino acid sequence: CASSLFPVFSSGANVLTF.

This clone came up once. V and J are TRBV4-3 and TRBJ2-2; D call uncertain. V was clipped by 4 bases and J by 4 bases, with 13 bases between them. This CDR3 has 15 residues. CDR1 LGHNA and CDR2 YSLEER come from the germline V gene. The CDR3 coding sequence is TGCGCCAGCAGCCCGGGTCCGGTGGTCACCGGGGAGCTGTTTTTT. It is translated as CASSPGPVVTGELFF.

The J gene is TRBJ1-5, the V gene TRBV18, with TRBD1 matching 7 bases. Germline lookup yields CDR1 KGHSH and CDR2 LQKENI. This CDR3 region has 13 residues. The trim removed 3 bases at V and 7 bases at J, leaving 3 bases unmatched. The CDR3 loop reads CASSPFRGQPQHF. DNA for the CDR3: TGTGCCAGCTCACCGTTCAGGGGGCAGCCCCAGCATTTT.

The chain uses TRBV15 and TRBJ2-7, with a possible D match to TRBD1 (5 bases). The CDR3 covers 11 residues. V was cut by 8 bases and J by 5 bases, with 10 bases left in between. The germline V gene has CDR1 LNHNV and CDR2 YYDKDF (reference sequence). CDR3 in amino acids: CATQRGHEQYF. The CDR3 nucleotides are TGTGCCACCCAAAGGGGTCACGAGCAGTACTTC.

The rearrangement links TRBV21-1 to TRBJ2-7; the table's D call, TRBD2, has no DNA check behind it. TRBV21-1 is a recognized pseudogene. CDR3 length: 13 amino acids. CDR3 in amino acids: CASSRGASYEQYF. CDR3 DNA sequence: TGTGCCAGCAGCCGGGGGGCTTCCTACGAGCAGTACTTC.

This clone has a single count. This chain uses TRBV5-6 with TRBJ2-5; a possible D gene is TRBD2 (6 bases). This CDR3 contains 13 residues. Germline values: CDR1 SGHDT, CDR2 YYEEEE. V lost 4 bases to trimming and J lost 2 bases, with 9 bases between them. This CDR3 reads CASSGTVQETQYF. The CDR3 nucleotides read TGTGCCAGCAGCGGGACTGTTCAAGAGACCCAGTACTTC.

The chain joins TRBV28 to TRBJ1-1; unclear D gene. The germline CDR1 and CDR2 sequences are MDHEN and SYDVKM. This CDR3 region has 14 residues. Trimming shortened V by 3 bases and J by 5 bases, and 13 bases separated the two germline ends. CDR3 bases: TGTGCCAGCAGTTTGTCTGGGCAGATGACTGAAGCTTTCTTT. Its protein product is CASSLSGQMTEAFF.

The rearrangement uses TRBV19 and TRBJ2-3; TRBD1 matches at 10 bases. The J segment lost 2 bases and the V segment lost 4 bases, leaving 3 bases of the junction unmatched. The germline V gene has CDR1 LNHDA and CDR2 SQIVND (reference sequence). This CDR3 has 15 amino acids. The CDR3 loop reads CASSRGQGYTDTQYF. The CDR3 coding sequence is TGTGCCAGTAGTAGGGGACAGGGGTACACAGATACGCAGTATTTT.

CDR3 nucleotides: TGTGCCAGCAGCTTAGGCGGGGAAACCTACGAGCAGTACTTC. Its translation: CASSLGGETYEQYF. The V gene is TRBV7-2, the J gene TRBJ2-7; tentatively, D is TRBD2 (6 bases). CDR3 length equals 14 residues. V lost 1 base to trimming and J lost 2 bases, with 9 bases between them. Germline-derived CDR1 and CDR2 are SGHTA and FQGNSA.

The chain couples TRBV18 to TRBJ1-1; 7 nucleotides match TRBD1. The CDR3 is 16 residues long. J was trimmed by 0 bases and V by 3 bases; bases with no gene match: 7. From germline, CDR1 is KGHSH and CDR2 LQKENI. The CDR3 DNA is TGTGCCAGCTCACCCATAGGACAGGTCATGAACACTGAAGCTTTCTTT. It translates to CASSPIGQVMNTEAFF.

This chain links TRBV7-9 with TRBJ1-1; D is unresolved. Germline assignment: CDR1 SEHNR and CDR2 FQNEAQ (reference sequence). The V end was cut by 2 bases, the J end by 2 bases, with 15 bases between. The CDR3 has 16 amino acids. The CDR3 region is CASSLRTHSRNTEAFF. The CDR3 DNA sequence: TGTGCCAGCAGCTTAAGAACACATTCCAGAAACACTGAAGCTTTCTTT. Complete variable domain (other parts from reference TRBV7-9 and TRBJ1-1): DTGVSQNPRHKITKRGQNVTFRCDPISEHNRLYWYRQTLGQGPEFLTYFQNEAQLEKSRLLSDRFSAERPKGSFSTLEIQRTEQGDSAMYLCASSLRTHSRNTEAFFGQGTRLTVV.

The chain employs TRBV18 and TRBJ2-7, with 13 bases lining up with TRBD2. In germline, CDR1 is KGHSH, CDR2 LQKENI. This CDR3 spans 18 amino acids. Trimming cost V 2 bases and J 5 bases; bases outside gene matches: 12. CDR3 DNA sequence: TGTGCCAGCTCACCAACTAGCGGGAGGGCTTTAAGCCCCCACGAGCAGTACTTC. Translating it yields CASSPTSGRALSPHEQYF.

The V and J genes are TRBV18 and TRBJ2-3, with TRBD1 matching 7 bases. Unmatched junction bases numbered 3, after V lost 0 bases and J lost 0 bases. In germline, CDR1 is KGHSH, CDR2 LQKENI. There are 16 residues in the CDR3. The CDR3 reads CASSPPKGASTDTQYF. CDR3 bases: TGTGCCAGCTCACCACCGAAGGGGGCTAGCACAGATACGCAGTATTTT.

The J gene is TRBJ1-2, the V gene TRBV5-1; 9 positions match TRBD1. Trimming at V came to 0 bases and at J to 7 bases, leaving 7 bases not matched to a gene. CDR1 is SGHRS, CDR2 YFSETQ, per germline. This CDR3 is 15 amino acids long. This chain's CDR3 is CASSLEGQGIGGYTF. CDR3 coding DNA: TGCGCCAGCAGCTTGGAGGGACAGGGAATCGGTGGCTACACCTTC.

The V call is TRBV9, the J call TRBJ2-7; 11 bases line up with TRBD2. Germline CDR1 SGDLS, CDR2 YYNGEE. V was pared by 0 bases and J by 2 bases, with 4 bases of the junction left unmatched. This CDR3 comprises 16 residues. CDR3 amino acids: CASSVAGTSGAYEQYF. The CDR3, as DNA: TGTGCCAGCAGCGTAGCCGGGACTAGCGGCGCCTACGAGCAGTACTTC.

The chain uses TRBV7-3 and TRBJ2-3, with 9 bases identical to TRBD2. The trim removed 1 base at V and 1 base at J, leaving 6 bases unmatched. This CDR3 is 17 amino acids long. Looked up from germline, CDR1 is SGHTA and CDR2 is FQGTGA. CDR3 bases: TGTGCCAGCAGCTTAAGGGCTAGCGGGAACGGCACAGATACGCAGTATTTT. This encodes CASSLRASGNGTDTQYF.

The V call is TRBV5-4, the J call TRBJ2-7; 7 bases fit TRBD1. Germline V gives CDR1 SGHNT, CDR2 YYREEE (reference sequence). V shed 0 bases, J shed 7 bases, and the junction held 7 bases outside the gene matches. The CDR3 is made up of 14 amino acids. Here the CDR3 DNA reads TGTGCCAGCAGCTTGGACAGGGGAATCTATGAGCAGTACTTC. Translated: CASSLDRGIYEQYF.

This clone was observed once. This rearrangement joins TRBV10-3 to TRBJ1-3; D is unresolved. V lost 1 base and J lost 5, with 15 bases in between. This CDR3 contains 16 residues. CDR1 ENHRY and CDR2 SYGVKD come from the germline V gene. Here the CDR3 reads CAISELLGGPRNTIYF. CDR3 coding DNA: TGTGCCATCAGTGAGTTGCTCGGAGGACCTAGAAACACCATATATTTT.